This T cell receptor beta chain was found in a study of T cells in Graves' hyperthyroidism and ophthalmopathy. Study results and limitations: Onset of ophthalmopathy came a median roughly 6.5 months after the model predicted it. Ophthalmopathy and stable hyperthyroidism were separated by a 13 V-J model.

Trimming took off 0 bases at V and 3 bases at J, with 21 bases between the two ends. Germline loops: CDR1 SGHVS, CDR2 FQNEAQ. The CDR3 runs 18 residues. Amplified regions were TCR beta CDR3 sequences from RNA transcripts. The study used the HTBI primer set for a first-round RT-PCR of the TCR CDR3. TCRdb reprocessed the multiplex PCR reads with MiXCR, giving one entry per CDR3 protein. The data show 600,000 to 650,000 distinct CDR3 sequences, around 21% seen once. This clonotype was counted ten times or more. What it recognizes is unknown. This clonotype was obtained from a man under 40 with Graves' ophthalmopathy. The rearrangement links TRBV7-8 to TRBJ2-7; D possibly matches TRBD1 or TRBD2 (5 bases each). The sequencing sample was made of blood. CDR3 DNA sequence: TGTGCCAGCAGCTTAGCGGGGCGGGCAAGCCAAGGGTTCTACGAGCAGTACTTC. Translation: CASSLAGRASQGFYEQYF.